A single sample gave rise to the 18 T cell receptor beta chains below, sequenced in a study of T-cell memory formation after mild COVID-19. TCRdb passed the 5' RACE reads through MiXCR, listing each CDR3 protein once. The repertoire includes about 400,000 distinct CDR3 sequences, 20% to 25% of them detected once, and around 13% sits in the top ten. The sequencing sample was made of PBMCs or a T cell subset sorted from them (not recorded which). The receptors were sampled from an adult woman who had mild COVID-19 (a few samples of this study predate the infection). Cell type and time point are not known.

The genes are TRBV7-9 and TRBJ1-2; 7 positions agree with TRBD1. The CDR3 loop spans 12 amino acids. With 3 bases clipped from V and 14 bases from J, the junction kept 9 bases outside the gene matches. CDR1 and CDR2 (germline): SEHNR, FQNEAQ (reference sequence). The CDR3 bases are TGTGCCAGCAGCTTCGAACGGGACAGCCTTACCTTC. It is translated as CASSFERDSLTF.

V gene TRBV24-1 combines with J gene TRBJ2-3; D might be TRBD1 (6 bases). The CDR3 runs 16 residues. Germline CDR1 is KGHDR and CDR2 is SFDVKD. Trimming stripped 1 base from V and 3 bases from J, with 13 bases between. The CDR3 DNA reads as TGTGCCACCAGTGATTTACAGGGATCCGGGACAGATACGCAGTATTTT. Translation: CATSDLQGSGTDTQYF.

V gene TRBV5-1 combines with J gene TRBJ2-1; 9 nucleotides match TRBD1. Germline V gene lookup returns CDR1 SGHRS and CDR2 YFSETQ. This CDR3 is 15 amino acids long. The J segment lost 5 bases and the V segment lost 1 base, leaving 4 bases of the junction unmatched. The DNA for the CDR3 is TGCGCCAGCAGCTTGTCCACAGGGGGCCACAATGAGCAGTTCTTC. It translates to CASSLSTGGHNEQFF.

This rearrangement joins TRBV5-1 to TRBJ1-4; no firm D call. CDR1 is SGHRS, CDR2 YFSETQ, per germline. The CDR3 is 14 residues long. The ends were cut back, 1 base at V and 4 bases at J, with 8 bases in the middle. In DNA form, the CDR3 reads TGCGCCAGCAGCTTGCTACTGGGTAATGAAAAACTGTTTTTT. It translates to CASSLLLGNEKLFF.

J is TRBJ1-5 and V is TRBV18, with a possible D match to TRBD1 (6 bases). The germline V gene has CDR1 KGHSH and CDR2 LQKENI. This CDR3 comprises 13 residues. Trimming removed 5 bases from V and 4 bases from J, with 9 bases in between. CDR3 sequence (DNA): TGTGCCAGCTCATCCGACAGGAATCAGCCCCAGCATTTT. Its protein is CASSSDRNQPQHF.

This chain uses TRBV20-1 with TRBJ2-7, with 7 bases identical to TRBD1. The V gene's germline CDR1 is DFQATT and CDR2 SNEGSKA (reference sequence). The J segment lost 2 bases and the V segment lost 1 base, leaving 5 bases of the junction unmatched. The CDR3 spans 14 residues. The CDR3 sequence: CSARGQGVTYEQYF. In DNA, the CDR3 is TGCAGTGCTAGAGGACAGGGAGTTACCTACGAGCAGTACTTC.

This clonotype has only one observation. The chain joins TRBV11-3 to TRBJ1-6; 9 bases agree with TRBD1. J gave up 9 bases and V 1 base, and 7 bases lay outside the gene matches. Germline CDR1 SGHNT, CDR2 YENEEA. CDR3 length equals 16 residues. In nucleotides, the CDR3 is TGTGCCAGCAGCTTAGGAGGGGACAGGGAGAGTTCACCCCTCCACTTT. As protein: CASSLGGDRESSPLHF.

There are a few counts of this clonotype. The chain is built from TRBV9 and TRBJ2-3; D is undetermined. The germline CDR1 and CDR2 sequences are SGDLS and YYNGEE. V was clipped by 1 base and J by 0 bases, with 12 bases between them. The CDR3 is 16 residues long. The CDR3 spells CASSVRRFQSTDTQYF. The CDR3 DNA reads as TGTGCCAGCAGCGTAAGGCGGTTTCAAAGCACAGATACGCAGTATTTT.

There are a few counts of this clonotype. The V and J genes are TRBV7-9 and TRBJ2-7; 12 positions agree with TRBD2. Germline V gene sequence: CDR1 SEHNR, CDR2 FQNEAQ (reference sequence). After removal of 4 bases from V and 4 bases from J, the junction contained 5 bases not matched to a gene. The CDR3 totals 15 residues. The CDR3 is CASSSGTSGPYEQYF. The CDR3 DNA reads as TGTGCCAGCAGCTCCGGGACTAGCGGGCCGTACGAGCAGTACTTC.

The genes are TRBV18 and TRBJ2-4, with 9 bases identical to TRBD2. The CDR3 sequence is 15 residues long. J was trimmed by 5 bases and V by 0 bases; bases with no gene match: 2. CDR1 and CDR2 (germline): KGHSH, LQKENI. CDR3 residues: CASSPPAGGQNIQYF. The CDR3 DNA follows: TGTGCCAGCTCACCACCTGCGGGGGGGCAAAACATTCAGTACTTC.

This clonotype was seen a handful of times. J is TRBJ2-1 and V is TRBV29-1, with D tentatively TRBD2 (5 bases). V dropped 6 bases and J dropped 1 base, with 10 bases sitting between them. Germline-derived CDR1 and CDR2 are SQVTM and ANQGSEA. The CDR3 length is 13 residues. CDR3 region: CSVIRRSYNEQFF. The CDR3 bases are TGCAGCGTAATCCGGAGGTCCTACAATGAGCAGTTCTTC.

This clonotype turned up a few times. The chain recombines TRBV12-3 or TRBV12-4 with TRBJ2-3, with 7 bases matching TRBD2. The CDR3 runs to 17 residues. With V trimmed by 6 bases and J by 2 bases, 14 bases remained unmatched. CDR3 amino acids: CASSPVVGAGITDTQYF. The CDR3 region has the DNA TGTGCCAGCAGCCCCGTGGTTGGAGCGGGGATCACAGATACGCAGTATTTT.

Only a few counts were recorded for this clonotype. The CDR3 region is CASSLEYQKSYEQYF. DNA for the CDR3: TGCGCCAGCAGCTTGGAGTATCAGAAGAGCTACGAGCAGTACTTC. The chain links TRBV5-1 to TRBJ2-7; D unresolved. There are 15 residues in the CDR3. V was trimmed by 0 bases and J by 3 bases, leaving 13 bases between them. Germline V gene sequence: CDR1 SGHRS, CDR2 YFSETQ.

The CDR3 region is CASSVRLAGYSYEQYF. The CDR3 nucleotides read TGTGCCAGCAGCGTAAGACTAGCGGGTTACTCCTACGAGCAGTACTTC. The chain carries TRBV5-6 and TRBJ2-7; 10 nucleotides agree with TRBD2. V shed 4 bases and J 0 bases; nucleotides not matched to a gene: 7. Germline values: CDR1 SGHDT, CDR2 YYEEEE. The CDR3 sequence is 16 residues long.

V and J are TRBV12-3 or TRBV12-4 and TRBJ2-3, with no clear D. Trimming stripped 3 bases from V and 8 bases from J, with 9 bases between. CDR3 length equals 12 residues. DNA for the CDR3: TGTGCCAGCAGTTTCCCCCAACTTACGCAGTATTTT. This translates into CASSFPQLTQYF.

This chain joins TRBV20-1 and TRBJ2-3; D ambiguous. The ends were cut back, 0 bases at V and 4 bases at J, with 20 bases in the middle. Germline CDR1 and CDR2: DFQATT and SNEGSKA (reference sequence). The CDR3 totals 17 residues. As DNA, the CDR3 is TGCAGTGCTAGAGACTCGGGCTCCGATCGAAGTGCAGATACGCAGTATTTT. This encodes CSARDSGSDRSADTQYF.

Only a few counts were recorded for this clonotype. The chain employs TRBV7-9 and TRBJ2-1; 12 nucleotides align to TRBD2. V dropped 8 bases and J dropped 2; count of bases not matched to a gene: 7. Germline loops: CDR1 SEHNR, CDR2 FQNEAQ (reference sequence). This CDR3 has 16 amino acids. The DNA of the CDR3 is TGTGCCAGCGGCCTGCCTAGCGGGAGGGCCTACAATGAGCAGTTCTTC. This codes for CASGLPSGRAYNEQFF.

This chain uses TRBV25-1 with TRBJ1-5; TRBD1 agrees at 7 bases. The V and J ends lost 1 base and 4 bases, in that order; junction bases with no gene match: 7. The CDR3 runs 16 residues. In germline, CDR1 is MGHDK, CDR2 SYGVNS. CDR3 in amino acids: CASSESGGGENQPQHF. The CDR3 DNA reads as TGTGCCAGCAGTGAATCCGGAGGGGGCGAGAATCAGCCCCAGCATTTT.